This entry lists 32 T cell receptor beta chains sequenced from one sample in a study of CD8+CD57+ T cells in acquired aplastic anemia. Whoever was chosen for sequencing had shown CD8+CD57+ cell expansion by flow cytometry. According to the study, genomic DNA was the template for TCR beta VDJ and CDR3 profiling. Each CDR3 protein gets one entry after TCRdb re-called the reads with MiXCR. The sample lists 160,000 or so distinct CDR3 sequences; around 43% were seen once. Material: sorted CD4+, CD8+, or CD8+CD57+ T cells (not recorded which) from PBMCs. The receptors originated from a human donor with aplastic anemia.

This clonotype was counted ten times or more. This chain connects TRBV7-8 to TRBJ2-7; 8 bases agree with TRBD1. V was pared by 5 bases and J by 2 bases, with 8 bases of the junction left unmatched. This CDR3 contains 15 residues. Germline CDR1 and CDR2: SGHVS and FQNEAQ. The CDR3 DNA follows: TGTGCCAGCAGCCCTAGGGACAGGTCTACCTACGAGCAGTACGTC. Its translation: CASSPRDRSTYEQYV.

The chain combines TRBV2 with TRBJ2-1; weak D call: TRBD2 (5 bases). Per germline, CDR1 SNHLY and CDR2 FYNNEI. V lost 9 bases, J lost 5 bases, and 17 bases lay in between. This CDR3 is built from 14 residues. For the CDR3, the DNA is TGTGCCAGTGCCCCTGAGGAGGTCCACAATGAGCAGTTCTTC. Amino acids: CASAPEEVHNEQFF.

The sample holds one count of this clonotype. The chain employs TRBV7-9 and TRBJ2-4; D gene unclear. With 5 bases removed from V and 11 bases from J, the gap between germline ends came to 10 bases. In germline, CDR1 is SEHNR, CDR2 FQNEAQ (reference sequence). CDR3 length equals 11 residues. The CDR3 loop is CASSIDIVQYF. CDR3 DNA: TGTGCCAGCAGCATCGACATTGTTCAGTACTTC. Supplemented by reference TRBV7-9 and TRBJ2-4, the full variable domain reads DTGVSQNPRHKITKRGQNVTFRCDPISEHNRLYWYRQTLGQGPEFLTYFQNEAQLEKSRLLSDRFSAERPKGSFSTLEIQRTEQGDSAMYLCASSIDIVQYFGAGTRLSVL.

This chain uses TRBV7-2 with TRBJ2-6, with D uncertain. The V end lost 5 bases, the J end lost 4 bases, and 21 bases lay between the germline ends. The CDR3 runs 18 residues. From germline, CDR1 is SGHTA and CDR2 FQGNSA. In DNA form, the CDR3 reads TGTGCCAGCAGCCTCTCCCCTGTGGGTAGCTACGGGGCCAACGTCCTGACTTTC. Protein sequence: CASSLSPVGSYGANVLTF. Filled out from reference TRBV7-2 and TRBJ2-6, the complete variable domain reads GAGVSQSPSNKVTEKGKDVELRCDPISGHTALYWYRQSLGQGLEFLIYFQGNSAPDKSGLPSDRFSAERTGGSVSTLTIQRTQQEDSAVYLCASSLSPVGSYGANVLTFGAGSRLTVL.

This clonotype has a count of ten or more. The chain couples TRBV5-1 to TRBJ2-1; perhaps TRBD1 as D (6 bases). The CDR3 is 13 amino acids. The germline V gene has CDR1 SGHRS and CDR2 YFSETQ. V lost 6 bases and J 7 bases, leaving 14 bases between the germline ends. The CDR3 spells CASNRDTENEQFF. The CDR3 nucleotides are TGCGCCAGCAACAGGGACACCGAAAATGAGCAGTTCTTC.

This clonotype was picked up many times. CDR3 amino acids: CASTRNKGEQFF. The DNA for the CDR3 is TGTGCCAGCACCCGTAACAAGGGCGAGCAGTTCTTC. The chain combines TRBV6-1 with TRBJ2-1; D ambiguous. The CDR3 consists of 12 residues. V lost 7 bases and J lost 10, with 14 bases in between. The V gene's germline CDR1 is MNHNS and CDR2 SASEGT.

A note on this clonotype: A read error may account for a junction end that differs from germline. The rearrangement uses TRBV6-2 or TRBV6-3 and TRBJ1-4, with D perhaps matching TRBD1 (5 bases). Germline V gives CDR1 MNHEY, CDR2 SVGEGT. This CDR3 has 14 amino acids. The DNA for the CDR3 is TGTGCCAGCAGTTACTCGACAGAGAACGGAAAACTGGTTTTT. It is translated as CASSYSTENGKLVF.

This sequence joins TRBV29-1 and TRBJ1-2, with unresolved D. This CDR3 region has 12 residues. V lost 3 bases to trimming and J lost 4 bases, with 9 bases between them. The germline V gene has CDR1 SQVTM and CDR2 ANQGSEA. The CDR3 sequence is CSVDTIGYGYTF. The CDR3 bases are TGCAGCGTTGATACAATAGGCTATGGCTACACCTTC.

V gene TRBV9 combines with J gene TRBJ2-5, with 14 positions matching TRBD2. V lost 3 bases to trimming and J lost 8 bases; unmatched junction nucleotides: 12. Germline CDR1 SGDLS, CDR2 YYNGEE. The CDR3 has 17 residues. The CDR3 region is CASSGTGTSGGPPTQYF. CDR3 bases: TGTGCCAGCAGCGGAACCGGGACTAGCGGGGGACCCCCAACCCAGTACTTC. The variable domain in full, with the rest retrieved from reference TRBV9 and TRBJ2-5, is DSGVTQTPKHLITATGQRVTLRCSPRSGDLSVYWYQQSLDQGLQFLIQYYNGEERAKGNILERFSAQQFPDLHSELNLSSLELGDSALYFCASSGTGTSGGPPTQYFGPGTRLLVL.

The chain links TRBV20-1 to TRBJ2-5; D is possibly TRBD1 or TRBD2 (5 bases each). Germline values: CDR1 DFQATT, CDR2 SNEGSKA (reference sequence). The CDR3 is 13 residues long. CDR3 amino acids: CARGSRNQETQYF. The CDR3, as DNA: TGCGCGAGGGGCAGCAGAAACCAAGAGACCCAGTACTTC.

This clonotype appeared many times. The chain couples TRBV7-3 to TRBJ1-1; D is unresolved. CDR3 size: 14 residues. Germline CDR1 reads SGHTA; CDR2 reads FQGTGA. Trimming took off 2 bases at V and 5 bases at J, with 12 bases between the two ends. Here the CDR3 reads CASSLEGWVTEAFF. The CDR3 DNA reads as TGTGCCAGCAGCTTAGAAGGGTGGGTTACTGAAGCTTTCTTT.

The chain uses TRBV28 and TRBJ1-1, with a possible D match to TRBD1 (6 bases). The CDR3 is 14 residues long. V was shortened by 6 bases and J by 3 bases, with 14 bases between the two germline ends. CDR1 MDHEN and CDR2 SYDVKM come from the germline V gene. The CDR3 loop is CASSLGGGDTEAFF. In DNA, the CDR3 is TGTGCCAGCAGCTTGGGAGGGGGTGACACTGAAGCTTTCTTT.

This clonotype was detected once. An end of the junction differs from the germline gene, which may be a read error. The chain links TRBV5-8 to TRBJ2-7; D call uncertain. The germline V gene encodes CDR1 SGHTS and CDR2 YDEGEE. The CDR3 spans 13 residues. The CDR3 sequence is CASTLTGPYEQYF. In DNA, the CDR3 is TGTGCCAGCACCTTGACCGGGCCCTACGAGCAGTACTTC.

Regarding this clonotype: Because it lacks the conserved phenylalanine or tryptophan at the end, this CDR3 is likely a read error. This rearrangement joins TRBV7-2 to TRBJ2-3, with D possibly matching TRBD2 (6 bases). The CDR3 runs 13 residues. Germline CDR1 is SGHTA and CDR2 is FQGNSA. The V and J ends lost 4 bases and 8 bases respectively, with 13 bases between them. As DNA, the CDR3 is TGTGCCAGCAGCTCCCGGGGAGGTGGTACGCAGTATTCT. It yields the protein CASSSRGGGTQYS.

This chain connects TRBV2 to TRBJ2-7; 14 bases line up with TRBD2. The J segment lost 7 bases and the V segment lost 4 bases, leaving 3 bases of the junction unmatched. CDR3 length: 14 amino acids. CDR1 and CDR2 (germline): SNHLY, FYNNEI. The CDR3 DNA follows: TGTGCCAGCAGTGGACTAGCGGGAGGGGTTGAGCAGTACTTC. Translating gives CASSGLAGGVEQYF.

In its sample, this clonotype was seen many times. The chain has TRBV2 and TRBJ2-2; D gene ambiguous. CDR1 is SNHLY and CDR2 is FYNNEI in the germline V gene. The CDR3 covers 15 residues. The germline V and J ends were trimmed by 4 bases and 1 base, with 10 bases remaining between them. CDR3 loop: CASSARAMNTGELFF. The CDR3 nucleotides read TGTGCCAGCAGTGCCCGGGCCATGAACACCGGGGAGCTGTTTTTT.

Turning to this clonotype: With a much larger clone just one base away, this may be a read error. The CDR3 DNA is TGTGCCAGCAGTCAAGAAGGGACAGCCCCCTACGAGCAGTACTTC. Translating it yields CASSQEGTAPYEQYF. This sequence joins TRBV6-2 or TRBV6-3 and TRBJ2-7; TRBD1 aligns across 7 bases. The germline CDR1 and CDR2 sequences are MNHEY and SVGEGT. J gave up 2 bases and V 5 bases, and 9 bases lay outside the gene matches. The CDR3 runs 15 residues.

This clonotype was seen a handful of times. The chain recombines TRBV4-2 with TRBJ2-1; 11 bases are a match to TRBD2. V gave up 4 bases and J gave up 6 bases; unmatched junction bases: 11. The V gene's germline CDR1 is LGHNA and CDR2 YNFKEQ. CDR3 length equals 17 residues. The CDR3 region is CASSRDRGGLAGNEQFF. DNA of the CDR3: TGTGCCAGCAGCCGCGACAGGGGAGGACTAGCGGGCAATGAGCAGTTCTTC.

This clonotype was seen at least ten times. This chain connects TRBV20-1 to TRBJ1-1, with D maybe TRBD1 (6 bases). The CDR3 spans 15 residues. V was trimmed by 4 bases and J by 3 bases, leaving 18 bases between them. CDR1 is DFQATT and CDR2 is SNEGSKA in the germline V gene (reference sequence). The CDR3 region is CSATDPRRGDTEAFF. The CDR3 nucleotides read TGCAGTGCTACGGACCCGCGGAGGGGGGACACTGAAGCTTTCTTT.

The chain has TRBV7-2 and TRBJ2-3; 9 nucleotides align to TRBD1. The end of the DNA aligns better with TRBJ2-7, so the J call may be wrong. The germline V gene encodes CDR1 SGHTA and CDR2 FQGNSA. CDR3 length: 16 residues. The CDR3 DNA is TGTGCCAGCAGCTTAGCTGGGACAGGGAGCGCAGATACGCAGTACTTC. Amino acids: CASSLAGTGSADTQYF.

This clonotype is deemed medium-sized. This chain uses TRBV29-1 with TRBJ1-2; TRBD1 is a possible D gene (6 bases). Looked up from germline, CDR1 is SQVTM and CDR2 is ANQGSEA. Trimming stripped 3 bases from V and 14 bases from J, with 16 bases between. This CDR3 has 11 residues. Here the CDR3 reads CSVETGLVWTF. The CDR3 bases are TGCAGCGTTGAGACAGGCCTCGTTTGGACCTTC.

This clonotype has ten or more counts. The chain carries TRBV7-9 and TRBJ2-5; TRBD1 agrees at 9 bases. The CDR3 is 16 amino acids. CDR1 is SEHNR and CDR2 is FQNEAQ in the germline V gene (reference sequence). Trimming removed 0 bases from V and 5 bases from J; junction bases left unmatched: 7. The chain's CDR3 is CASSLAGDRDRETQYF. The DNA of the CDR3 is TGTGCCAGCAGCTTAGCGGGGGACAGGGATCGGGAGACCCAGTACTTC. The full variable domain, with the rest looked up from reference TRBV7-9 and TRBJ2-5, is DTGVSQNPRHKITKRGQNVTFRCDPISEHNRLYWYRQTLGQGPEFLTYFQNEAQLEKSRLLSDRFSAERPKGSFSTLEIQRTEQGDSAMYLCASSLAGDRDRETQYFGPGTRLLVL.

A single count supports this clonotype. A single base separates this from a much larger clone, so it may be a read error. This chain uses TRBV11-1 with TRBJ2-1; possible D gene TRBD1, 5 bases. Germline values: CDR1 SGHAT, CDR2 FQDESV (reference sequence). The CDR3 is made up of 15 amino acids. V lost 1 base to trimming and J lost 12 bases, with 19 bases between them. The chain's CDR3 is CASSLDTADSTGQFF. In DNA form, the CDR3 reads TGTGCCAGCAGCTTAGATACTGCTGATTCAACAGGGCAGTTCTTC.

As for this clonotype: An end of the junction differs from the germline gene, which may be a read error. CDR3 region: CATSEGQGVQGTQYF. The CDR3 DNA sequence: TGTGCCACCAGTGAAGGGCAGGGCGTCCAAGGGACCCAGTACTTC. J is TRBJ2-5 and V is TRBV24-1; D is perhaps TRBD1 (5 bases). The length of the CDR3 is 15 residues. Germline CDR1 and CDR2: KGHDR and SFDVKD.

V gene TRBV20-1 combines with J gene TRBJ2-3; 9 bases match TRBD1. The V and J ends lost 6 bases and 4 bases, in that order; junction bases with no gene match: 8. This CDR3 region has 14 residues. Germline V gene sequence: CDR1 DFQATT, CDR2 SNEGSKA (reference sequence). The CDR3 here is CSAKRTGDPDTQYF. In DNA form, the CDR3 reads TGCAGTGCGAAGCGGACAGGGGACCCAGATACGCAGTATTTT.

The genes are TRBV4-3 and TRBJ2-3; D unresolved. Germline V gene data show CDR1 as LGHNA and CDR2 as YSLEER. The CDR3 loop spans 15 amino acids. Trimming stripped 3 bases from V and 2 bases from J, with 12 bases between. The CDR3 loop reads CASSHGEPLTDTQYF. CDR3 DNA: TGCGCCAGCAGCCATGGCGAACCACTCACAGATACGCAGTATTTT.

As DNA, the CDR3 is TGTGCCAGCAGTGAGGACTCACCCCTCCACTTT. It specifies CASSEDSPLHF. The chain couples TRBV6-1 to TRBJ1-6; D unresolved. This CDR3 is built from 11 residues. V lost 3 bases to trimming and J lost 10 bases, with 4 bases between them. Germline V gene lookup returns CDR1 MNHNS and CDR2 SASEGT.

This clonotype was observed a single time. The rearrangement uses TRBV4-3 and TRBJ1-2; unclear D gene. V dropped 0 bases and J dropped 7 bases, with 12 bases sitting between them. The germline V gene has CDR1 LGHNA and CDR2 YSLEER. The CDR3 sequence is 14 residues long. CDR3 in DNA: TGCGCCAGCAGCCAAGATCGTAGCAGGACTGGCTACACCTTC. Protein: CASSQDRSRTGYTF.

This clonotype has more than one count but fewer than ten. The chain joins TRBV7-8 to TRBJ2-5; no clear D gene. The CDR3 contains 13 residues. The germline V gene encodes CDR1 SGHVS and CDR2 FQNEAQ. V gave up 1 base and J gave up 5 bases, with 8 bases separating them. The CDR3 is CASSLDRRETQYF. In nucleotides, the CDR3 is TGTGCCAGCAGCTTAGACCGGCGGGAGACCCAGTACTTC.

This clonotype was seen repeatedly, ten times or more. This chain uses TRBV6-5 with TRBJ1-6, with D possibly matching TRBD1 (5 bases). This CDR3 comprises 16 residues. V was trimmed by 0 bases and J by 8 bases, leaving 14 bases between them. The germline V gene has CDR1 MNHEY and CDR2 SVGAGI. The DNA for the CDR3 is TGTGCCAGCAGTTACTCGGCGGGAAGGGGATATTCACCCCTCCACTTT. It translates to CASSYSAGRGYSPLHF.

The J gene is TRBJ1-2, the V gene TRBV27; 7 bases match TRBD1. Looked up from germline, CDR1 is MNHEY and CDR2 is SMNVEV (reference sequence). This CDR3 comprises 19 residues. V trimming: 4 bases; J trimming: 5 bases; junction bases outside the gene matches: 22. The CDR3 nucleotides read TGTGCCAGCAGTTCAGGGGGTGGGGCAGGGTCAAACCTCAGGTATGGCTACACCTTC. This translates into CASSSGGGAGSNLRYGYTF.

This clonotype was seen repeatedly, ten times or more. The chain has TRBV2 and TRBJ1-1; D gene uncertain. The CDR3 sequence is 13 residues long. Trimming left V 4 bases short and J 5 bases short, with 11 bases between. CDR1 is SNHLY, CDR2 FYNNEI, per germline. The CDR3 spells CASSVGELTEAFF. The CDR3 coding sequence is TGTGCCAGCAGTGTAGGTGAGTTGACTGAAGCTTTCTTT.